One sample yielded the 8 T cell receptor beta chains listed below, sequenced in a study of blood T cell repertoires in COVID-19. Clones were sequenced by immunoSEQ multiplex PCR, and TCRdb holds only the in-frame ones, with some missing. The sample shows about 130,000 clones, approximately 90% of them seen only once. The sequenced sample consisted of peripheral blood. The receptor source for this set is a man between 60 and 75 years old with COVID-19, enrolled during active disease.

The chain is built from TRBV11-3 and TRBJ2-1, with TRBD2 as a possible D gene (6 bases). The V and J ends lost 2 bases and 9 bases respectively, with 17 bases between them. CDR1 is SGHNT, CDR2 YENEEA, per germline. This CDR3 has 15 amino acids. CDR3 coding DNA: TGTGCCAGCAGCTTACTTGGGCAGGCCGGGGGTGAGCAGTTCTTC. Its protein product is CASSLLGQAGGEQFF. Supplemented by reference TRBV11-3 and TRBJ2-1, the full variable domain reads EAGVVQSPRYKIIEKKQPVAFWCNPISGHNTLYWYLQNLGQGPELLIRYENEEAVDDSQLPKDRFSAERLKGVDSTLKIQPAELGDSAVYLCASSLLGQAGGEQFFGPGTRLTVL.

With regard to this clone: Other DNA sequences in this specimen translate into the identical CDR3. The genes are TRBV7-3 and TRBJ2-5, with 7 positions matching TRBD1. Germline V gene data show CDR1 as SGHTA and CDR2 as FQGTGA. The CDR3 spans 14 residues. The trim removed 3 bases at V and 2 bases at J, leaving 3 bases unmatched. The CDR3 DNA is TGTGCCAGCAGCTTGACAGGGCGGCAAGAGACCCAGTACTTC. The encoded protein is CASSLTGRQETQYF.

Turning to this clone: Other DNA sequences in the sample encode the same CDR3. The rearrangement uses TRBV5-1 and TRBJ1-5; D is unresolved. V was clipped by 0 bases and J by 6 bases, with 13 bases between them. Germline V gives CDR1 SGHRS, CDR2 YFSETQ. This CDR3 spans 15 amino acids. This CDR3 reads CASSLDGGLGQPQHF. In DNA form, the CDR3 reads TGCGCCAGCAGCTTGGACGGAGGATTGGGTCAGCCCCAGCATTTT.

The gene calls are TRBV9 and TRBJ1-2; D may be TRBD1 (5 bases). Looked up from germline, CDR1 is SGDLS and CDR2 is YYNGEE. This CDR3 has 13 residues. The V and J ends lost 5 bases and 8 bases respectively, with 16 bases between them. The CDR3 region has the DNA TGTGCCAGCAGTCGCAGAGGCGCAGGGGGCTACACCTTC. Encoded protein: CASSRRGAGGYTF.

The chain joins TRBV11-2 to TRBJ2-1; 8 positions match TRBD1. Per the germline V gene, CDR1 is SGHAT and CDR2 is FQNNGV. The length of the CDR3 is 14 residues. Trimming took 4 bases from V and 7 from J; bases not matched to a gene: 6. CDR3 amino acids: CASSWGRGLNEQFF. Here the CDR3 DNA reads TGTGCCAGCAGCTGGGGCAGGGGGCTAAATGAGCAGTTCTTC.

J is TRBJ2-5 and V is TRBV7-2; the match to TRBD1 covers 10 bases. Germline V gives CDR1 SGHTA, CDR2 FQGNSA. The trim removed 5 bases at V and 5 bases at J, leaving 8 bases unmatched. This CDR3 contains 15 residues. DNA for the CDR3: TGTGCCAGCAGCGACGACAGGGGGCAGCCGGAGACCCAGTACTTC. Translation gives CASSDDRGQPETQYF.

CDR3 sequence: CASSPLFDEQFF. CDR3 coding DNA: TGTGCCAGCAGCCCTCTGTTCGATGAGCAGTTCTTC. The chain couples TRBV7-9 to TRBJ2-1; no clear D. The CDR3 sequence is 12 residues long. The V end was cut by 5 bases, the J end by 8 bases, with 10 bases between. Germline V gene sequence: CDR1 SEHNR, CDR2 FQNEAQ (reference sequence).

V and J are TRBV7-9 and TRBJ2-5; TRBD1 is a possible D gene (6 bases). CDR1 SEHNR and CDR2 FQNEAQ come from the germline V gene (reference sequence). Trimming left V 5 bases short and J 2 bases short, with 12 bases between. CDR3 length: 14 amino acids. CDR3 nucleotides: TGTGCCAGCAGCCTACAGGGAGTTCAAGAGACCCAGTACTTC. Translation gives CASSLQGVQETQYF.